The 29 T cell receptor beta chains listed next were all sequenced from one sample in a study of T cell clonotyping in hematopoietic cell transplantation. Regarding time point: recipient sample about 28 days before transplant, after cytoreduction. Clones were read by immunoSEQ multiplex PCR, and TCRdb kept only the in-frame ones, dropping some. The table lists over 8,000 clones, 80% to 90% of them singletons. The sequencing here drew on peripheral blood mononuclear cells, taken before stem cell transplant. Receptors were obtained from a woman aged 50 to 60 with chronic myeloid leukemia. Some clones in this sample may be carry-over from other donors' samples.

This rearrangement joins TRBV4-2 to TRBJ1-5, with D perhaps TRBD1 (6 bases). Per the germline V gene, CDR1 is LGHNA and CDR2 is YNFKEQ. This CDR3 contains 15 residues. Deletions cut 1 base from V and 4 bases from J, with 11 bases between. The CDR3: CASSQVGQFNQPQHF. CDR3 DNA sequence: TGTGCCAGCAGCCAAGTCGGACAGTTTAATCAGCCCCAGCATTTT.

The CDR3 nucleotides read TGTGCCAGCAGCCCCGGAGATCGTAGCAATCAGCCCCAGCATTTT. This encodes CASSPGDRSNQPQHF. The chain recombines TRBV7-8 with TRBJ1-5; no clear D. Germline CDR1 SGHVS, CDR2 FQNEAQ. This CDR3 region has 15 residues. Trimming cost V 5 bases and J 0 bases, with 11 bases left between them.

The chain combines TRBV27 with TRBJ2-7; 10 bases fit TRBD1. The CDR3 runs to 15 residues. Germline V lookup: CDR1 MNHEY, CDR2 SMNVEV (reference sequence). Trimming cost V 5 bases and J 0 bases; bases outside gene matches: 4. CDR3 region: CASSGTGVISYEQYF. The CDR3 nucleotides read TGTGCCAGCAGTGGGACAGGGGTTATCTCCTACGAGCAGTACTTC.

The chain combines TRBV7-9 with TRBJ2-5; 10 bases line up with TRBD2. The CDR3 loop spans 15 amino acids. V trimming: 5 bases; J trimming: 4 bases; junction bases outside the gene matches: 7. CDR1 and CDR2 (germline): SEHNR, FQNEAQ (reference sequence). The CDR3 DNA is TGTGCCAGCAGCCACAGCGGGAGGGCTCGAGAGACCCAGTACTTC. Translated: CASSHSGRARETQYF.

The V call is TRBV28, the J call TRBJ2-1; possible D gene TRBD1, 5 bases. This CDR3 has 15 residues. In germline, CDR1 is MDHEN, CDR2 SYDVKM. Trimming pared 8 bases from V and 7 bases from J, leaving 21 bases between. For the CDR3, the DNA is TGTGCCAGCGGCTCCTCCGCAGGGAAGAGGAATGAGCAGTTCTTC. Translation gives CASGSSAGKRNEQFF.

This chain uses TRBV5-5 with TRBJ2-2; D is uncertain. Trimming took 0 bases from V and 7 from J, leaving 10 bases between them. CDR1 and CDR2 (germline): SGHKS, YYEKEE (reference sequence). The CDR3 runs to 14 residues. The CDR3 DNA sequence: TGTGCCAGCAGCTTGGTAGCAGCAGGCGGGGAGCTGTTTTTT. Protein product: CASSLVAAGGELFF. Using reference TRBV5-5 and TRBJ2-2 for the parts outside the CDR3, the full variable domain is DAGVTQSPTHLIKTRGQQVTLRCSPISGHKSVSWYQQVLGQGPQFIFQYYEKEERGRGNFPDRFSARQFPNYSSELNVNALLLGDSALYLCASSLVAAGGELFFGEGSRLTVL.

The gene calls are TRBV28 and TRBJ1-4; no reliable D call. The CDR3 runs to 14 residues. V was pared by 3 bases and J by 0 bases, with 5 bases between. The germline V gene has CDR1 MDHEN and CDR2 SYDVKM. The CDR3 loop reads CASSLITTNEKLFF. The CDR3 DNA is TGTGCCAGCAGTTTGATTACAACTAATGAAAAACTGTTTTTT.

The genes are TRBV2 and TRBJ1-5; weak D call: TRBD1 (5 bases). Germline CDR1 and CDR2: SNHLY and FYNNEI. The CDR3 is made up of 15 amino acids. V lost 2 bases to trimming and J lost 0 bases, with 8 bases between them. As DNA, the CDR3 is TGTGCCAGCAGTGAATCAGGGAATAGCAATCAGCCCCAGCATTTT. Translated, it gives CASSESGNSNQPQHF.

The rearrangement links TRBV2 to TRBJ1-2; a possible D gene is TRBD1 (5 bases). CDR3 length equals 13 residues. Per the germline V gene, CDR1 is SNHLY and CDR2 is FYNNEI. V lost 7 bases to trimming and J lost 3 bases, with 12 bases between them. Here the CDR3 reads CASIRQLDYGYTF. The CDR3 DNA reads TGTGCCAGCATCCGACAGCTCGACTATGGCTACACCTTC.

The V call is TRBV6-5, the J call TRBJ1-4, with D possibly TRBD1 on 5 matching bases. The CDR3 runs to 13 residues. V gave up 0 bases and J gave up 6 bases, with 5 bases separating them. In germline, CDR1 is MNHEY, CDR2 SVGAGI. The CDR3 DNA follows: TGTGCCAGCAGTTACTCAGGGGATGAAAAACTGTTTTTT. Its protein product is CASSYSGDEKLFF.

This clone was seen just once. DNA of the CDR3: TGTGCCAGCAGTTACTCACCGGGAGGGGGAGAGACCCAGTACTTC. Amino acids: CASSYSPGGGETQYF. The V and J genes are TRBV6-5 and TRBJ2-5; 8 nucleotides agree with TRBD2. V shed 0 bases and J 4 bases; nucleotides not matched to a gene: 4. Per germline, CDR1 MNHEY and CDR2 SVGAGI. This CDR3 comprises 15 residues.

This clone has a single count. The rearrangement links TRBV29-1 to TRBJ2-3; D uncertain. V was shortened by 6 bases and J by 2 bases, with 12 bases between the two germline ends. The CDR3 extends over 13 amino acids. The V gene's germline CDR1 is SQVTM and CDR2 ANQGSEA. The CDR3 DNA follows: TGCAGCGTGAGTAGGCAGCCCACAGATACGCAGTATTTT. Encoded protein: CSVSRQPTDTQYF.

V and J are TRBV11-2 and TRBJ2-1, with D unresolved. V shed 2 bases and J shed 6 bases, with 14 bases lying between them. CDR1 and CDR2 (germline): SGHAT, FQNNGV. This CDR3 region has 15 residues. CDR3 coding DNA: TGTGCCAGCAGCTTACTGAAATGGGAACTCAATGAGCAGTTCTTC. It codes for CASSLLKWELNEQFF.

This clone showed up just once. The chain links TRBV9 to TRBJ1-1; the D is unclear. Germline CDR1 and CDR2: SGDLS and YYNGEE. V was cut by 3 bases and J by 1 base, with 10 bases left in between. CDR3 length: 14 amino acids. The CDR3 DNA reads TGTGCCAGCAGCGGTGGACTGAGGAACACTGAAGCTTTCTTT. It yields the protein CASSGGLRNTEAFF.

The chain joins TRBV7-6 to TRBJ2-7; D remains ambiguous. Germline lookup yields CDR1 SGHVS and CDR2 FNYEAQ. The CDR3 runs to 14 residues. The ends were cut back, 1 base at V and 2 bases at J, with 9 bases in the middle. The CDR3 sequence is CASSLVGKTYEQYF. The CDR3 DNA is TGTGCCAGCAGCTTAGTCGGAAAAACCTACGAGCAGTACTTC.

The chain couples TRBV10-1 to TRBJ2-3, with a possible D match to TRBD2 (5 bases). Germline V CDR1 and CDR2: WNHNN, SYGVQD (reference sequence). The CDR3 contains 13 residues. V was cut by 5 bases and J by 5 bases, with 11 bases left in between. The CDR3 spells CASSKRSGDTQYF. In DNA, the CDR3 is TGCGCCAGCAGTAAACGGAGCGGAGATACGCAGTATTTT.

The V call is TRBV28, the J call TRBJ1-1; no definite D call. The CDR3 consists of 14 residues. Germline V gene sequence: CDR1 MDHEN, CDR2 SYDVKM. V was clipped by 4 bases and J by 0 bases, with 9 bases between them. The CDR3 bases are TGTGCCAGCAGTTCACACGGTTTGAACACTGAAGCTTTCTTT. It encodes CASSSHGLNTEAFF.

CDR3 DNA: TGTGCCAGCAGCCGGACAGGCGGCGGACTAGCGGGAGTCTTGATCGGGACCGGGGAGCTGTTTTTT. This translates into CASSRTGGGLAGVLIGTGELFF. V gene TRBV27 combines with J gene TRBJ2-2, with 13 bases lining up with TRBD2. The CDR3 has 22 amino acids. The V gene end was trimmed by 6 bases and the J gene end by 5 bases; junction bases not matched to a gene: 24. CDR1 is MNHEY and CDR2 is SMNVEV in the germline V gene (reference sequence).

J is TRBJ2-3 and V is TRBV6-4; D unclear. The CDR3 covers 13 residues. Germline V lookup: CDR1 MRHNA, CDR2 SNTAGT. Trimming cost V 2 bases and J 0 bases, with 3 bases left between them. In DNA form, the CDR3 reads TGTGCCAGCAGTGACGGGAGCACAGATACGCAGTATTTT. Amino acids: CASSDGSTDTQYF.

This chain uses TRBV2 with TRBJ2-2; D perhaps matches TRBD2 (6 bases). This CDR3 region has 16 residues. In germline, CDR1 is SNHLY, CDR2 FYNNEI. V lost 5 bases and J lost 5, with 18 bases in between. The CDR3 DNA follows: TGTGCCAGCAGTTCGAGCCGTGGGACTGTGACCGGGGAGCTGTTTTTT. It encodes CASSSSRGTVTGELFF.

The chain carries TRBV10-3 and TRBJ2-2; 7 bases are shared with TRBD1. Germline V gene lookup returns CDR1 ENHRY and CDR2 SYGVKD. Trimming at V came to 4 bases and at J to 1 base, leaving 0 bases not matched to a gene. This CDR3 has 14 amino acids. In DNA, the CDR3 is TGTGCCATCAGTGGACAGGGGAACACCGGGGAGCTGTTTTTT. This sequence encodes CAISGQGNTGELFF.

The chain is built from TRBV30 and TRBJ1-5; D is uncertain. Between the trimmed V and J ends, which lost 5 bases and 0 bases, there was a span of 8 bases. The CDR3 contains 13 residues. CDR1 GTSNPN and CDR2 SVGIG come from the germline V gene (reference sequence). CDR3 loop: CAWGSNSNQPQHF. For the CDR3, the DNA is TGTGCCTGGGGGTCTAATAGCAATCAGCCCCAGCATTTT.

The chain combines TRBV6-5 with TRBJ2-7; 9 nucleotides line up with TRBD1. The germline V gene encodes CDR1 MNHEY and CDR2 SVGAGI. The trim removed 2 bases at V and 5 bases at J, leaving 4 bases unmatched. The CDR3 is made up of 14 amino acids. As DNA, the CDR3 is TGTGCCAGCAGTTACCGGGACAGGGACCACGAGCAGTACTTC. This codes for CASSYRDRDHEQYF.

V gene TRBV5-4 combines with J gene TRBJ2-1; D gene unclear. With 6 bases removed from V and 5 bases from J, the gap between germline ends came to 12 bases. Per germline, CDR1 SGHNT and CDR2 YYREEE (reference sequence). The CDR3 consists of 13 residues. For the CDR3, the DNA is TGTGCCAGCAACATCGGTGGTGACAATGAGCAGTTCTTC. It specifies CASNIGGDNEQFF.

The chain uses TRBV9 and TRBJ2-2, with D uncertain. V dropped 0 bases and J dropped 0 bases, with 6 bases sitting between them. The germline V gene encodes CDR1 SGDLS and CDR2 YYNGEE. CDR3 length: 15 residues. The DNA of the CDR3 is TGTGCCAGCAGCGTAGTCACTTCGAACACCGGGGAGCTGTTTTTT. As protein: CASSVVTSNTGELFF.

V and J are TRBV28 and TRBJ1-5, with 10 bases identical to TRBD1. This CDR3 region has 18 residues. The germline V gene encodes CDR1 MDHEN and CDR2 SYDVKM. With 1 base clipped from V and 6 bases from J, the junction kept 12 bases outside the gene matches. Here the CDR3 reads CASSLFPLPTGGRQPQHF. CDR3 sequence (DNA): TGTGCCAGCAGTTTATTTCCCCTCCCGACAGGGGGCCGTCAGCCCCAGCATTTT.

V and J are TRBV5-4 and TRBJ2-1; 9 bases are shared with TRBD1. Trimming cost V 2 bases and J 0 bases; bases outside gene matches: 9. This CDR3 has 18 amino acids. Germline V gives CDR1 SGHNT, CDR2 YYREEE (reference sequence). The CDR3 sequence: CASSFPGQGKISYNEQFF. The CDR3 DNA follows: TGTGCCAGCAGCTTCCCGGGACAGGGAAAAATCTCCTACAATGAGCAGTTCTTC.

In this sample, this clone turned up once. The chain employs TRBV7-5 and TRBJ2-7. TRBV7-5 is a pseudogene locus. The CDR3 loop spans 15 amino acids. The CDR3 here is CARSASRQMTYEQYF. As DNA, the CDR3 is TGTGCCAGAAGCGCGAGCCGCCAGATGACCTACGAGCAGTACTTC.

This clone was found a few times. The chain has TRBV7-9 and TRBJ1-1; D is undetermined. This CDR3 has 15 residues. V was trimmed by 3 bases and J by 1 base, leaving 12 bases between them. Germline V CDR1 and CDR2: SEHNR, FQNEAQ (reference sequence). The CDR3 region has the DNA TGTGCCAGCAGCTTTGGGCCTTGGGCGAACACTGAAGCTTTCTTT. Translation gives CASSFGPWANTEAFF.